This T cell receptor beta chain was profiled in a study of vaccination effects on CD4 cells after COVID-19. Study in general: Two doses of BNT162b2 or mRNA-1273 vaccine were administered to participants.

Clones were read by immunoSEQ multiplex PCR, and TCRdb kept only the in-frame ones, dropping some. The sample includes more than 30,000 clones, around 80% seen only once; the top ten take roughly 3%. Isolation of CD4+ T cells took place after nine to ten days of culture. A note on this clone: Antigen unknown.

Overall study results and limits: The study got few convalescent patients and did not collect any early post-infection timepoints.

The ends were cut back, 6 bases at V and 6 bases at J, with 8 bases in the middle. Germline values: CDR1 SNHLY, CDR2 FYNNEI. The CDR3 contains 11 residues. The chain links TRBV2 to TRBJ1-2; possible D gene TRBD1, 5 bases. This sequence originates from a human donor who received a COVID-19 vaccine. This specimen was CD4+ T cells from PBMCs cultured without peptide, taken before COVID-19 vaccination. CDR3 nucleotides: TGTGCCAGCAGAGAGGGGAATGGCTACACCTTC. It yields the protein CASREGNGYTF.